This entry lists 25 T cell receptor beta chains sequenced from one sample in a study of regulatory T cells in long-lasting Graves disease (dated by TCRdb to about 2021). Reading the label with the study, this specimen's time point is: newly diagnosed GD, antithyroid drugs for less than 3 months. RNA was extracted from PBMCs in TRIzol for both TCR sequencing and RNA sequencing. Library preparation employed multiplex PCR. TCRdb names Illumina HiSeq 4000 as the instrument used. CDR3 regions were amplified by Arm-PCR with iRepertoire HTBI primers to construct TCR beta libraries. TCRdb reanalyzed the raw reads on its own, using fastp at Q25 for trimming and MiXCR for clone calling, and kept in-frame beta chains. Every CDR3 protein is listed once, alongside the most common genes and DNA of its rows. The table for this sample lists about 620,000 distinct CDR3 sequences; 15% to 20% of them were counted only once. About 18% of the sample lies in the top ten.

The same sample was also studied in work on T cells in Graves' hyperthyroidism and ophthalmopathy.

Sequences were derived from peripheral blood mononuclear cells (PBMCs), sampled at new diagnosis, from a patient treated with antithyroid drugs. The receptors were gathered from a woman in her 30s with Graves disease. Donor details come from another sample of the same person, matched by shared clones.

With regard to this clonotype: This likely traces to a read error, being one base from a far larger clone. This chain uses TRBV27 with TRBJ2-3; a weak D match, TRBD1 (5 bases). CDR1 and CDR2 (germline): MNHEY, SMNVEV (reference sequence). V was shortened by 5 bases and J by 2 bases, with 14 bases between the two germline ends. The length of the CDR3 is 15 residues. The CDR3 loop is CASSDLQGHTDTQYF. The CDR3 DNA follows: TGTGCCAGCAGTGATTTGCAGGGCCACACAGATACGCAGTATTTT.

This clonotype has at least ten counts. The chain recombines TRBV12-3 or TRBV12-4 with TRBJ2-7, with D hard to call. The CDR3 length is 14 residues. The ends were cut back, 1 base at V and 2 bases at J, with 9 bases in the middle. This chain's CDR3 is CASSLVGLTYEQYF. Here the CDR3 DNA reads TGTGCCAGCAGTTTAGTTGGCCTTACCTACGAGCAGTACTTC.

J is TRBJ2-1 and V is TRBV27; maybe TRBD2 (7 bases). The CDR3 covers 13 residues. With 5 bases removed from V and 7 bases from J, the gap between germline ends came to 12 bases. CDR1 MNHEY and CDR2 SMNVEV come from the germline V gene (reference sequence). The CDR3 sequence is CASSVRGGNEQFF. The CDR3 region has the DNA TGTGCCAGCAGTGTGAGGGGGGGTAATGAGCAGTTCTTC.

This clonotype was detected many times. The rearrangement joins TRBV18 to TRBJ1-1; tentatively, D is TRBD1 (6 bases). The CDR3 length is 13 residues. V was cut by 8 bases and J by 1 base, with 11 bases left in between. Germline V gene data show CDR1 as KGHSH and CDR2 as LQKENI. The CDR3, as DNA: TGTGCCAGCAGCCAGACAGGGAACACTGAAGCTTTCTTT. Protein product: CASSQTGNTEAFF.

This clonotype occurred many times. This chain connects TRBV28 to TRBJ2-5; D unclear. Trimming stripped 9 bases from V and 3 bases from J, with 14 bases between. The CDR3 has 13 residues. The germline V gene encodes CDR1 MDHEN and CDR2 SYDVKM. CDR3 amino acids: CASRNFYKETQYF. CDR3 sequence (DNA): TGTGCCAGTAGGAACTTCTATAAAGAGACCCAGTACTTC.

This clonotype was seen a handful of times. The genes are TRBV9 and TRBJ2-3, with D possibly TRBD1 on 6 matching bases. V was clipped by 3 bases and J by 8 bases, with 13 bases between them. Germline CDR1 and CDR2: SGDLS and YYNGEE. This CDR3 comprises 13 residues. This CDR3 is CASSGTHRATQYF. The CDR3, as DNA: TGTGCCAGCAGCGGGACCCACAGGGCTACGCAGTATTTT.

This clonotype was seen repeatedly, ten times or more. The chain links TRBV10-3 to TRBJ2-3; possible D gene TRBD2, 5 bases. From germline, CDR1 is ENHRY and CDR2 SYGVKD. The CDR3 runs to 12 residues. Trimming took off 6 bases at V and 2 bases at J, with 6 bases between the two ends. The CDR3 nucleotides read TGTGCCATCAGGGGAGACACAGATACGCAGTATTTT. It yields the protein CAIRGDTDTQYF.

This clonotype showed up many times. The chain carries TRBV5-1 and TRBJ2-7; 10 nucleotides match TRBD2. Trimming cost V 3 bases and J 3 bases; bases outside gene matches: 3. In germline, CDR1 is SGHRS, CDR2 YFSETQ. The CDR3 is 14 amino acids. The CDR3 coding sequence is TGCGCCAGCAGCTCACTAGCGGGAAGCTACGAGCAGTACTTC. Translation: CASSSLAGSYEQYF.

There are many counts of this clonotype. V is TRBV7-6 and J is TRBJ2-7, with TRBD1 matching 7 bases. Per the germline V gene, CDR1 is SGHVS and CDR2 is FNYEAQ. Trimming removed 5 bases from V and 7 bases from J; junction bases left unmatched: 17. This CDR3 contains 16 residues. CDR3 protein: CASSKMTGLAVGEQYF. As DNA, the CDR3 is TGTGCCAGCAGCAAAATGACAGGGCTCGCCGTAGGGGAGCAGTACTTC. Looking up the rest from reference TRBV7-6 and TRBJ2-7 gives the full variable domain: GAGVSQSPRYKVTKRGQDVALRCDPISGHVSLYWYRQALGQGPEFLTYFNYEAQQDKSGLPNDRFSAERPEGSISTLTIQRTEQRDSAMYRCASSKMTGLAVGEQYFGPGTRLTVT.

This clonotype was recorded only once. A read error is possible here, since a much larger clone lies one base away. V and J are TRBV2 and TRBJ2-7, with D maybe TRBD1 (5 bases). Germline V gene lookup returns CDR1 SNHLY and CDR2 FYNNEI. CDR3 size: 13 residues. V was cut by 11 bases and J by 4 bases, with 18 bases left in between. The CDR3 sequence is CAGMETGHYEQYF. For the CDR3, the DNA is TGTGCCGGCATGGAAACAGGTCATTACGAGCAGTACTTC.

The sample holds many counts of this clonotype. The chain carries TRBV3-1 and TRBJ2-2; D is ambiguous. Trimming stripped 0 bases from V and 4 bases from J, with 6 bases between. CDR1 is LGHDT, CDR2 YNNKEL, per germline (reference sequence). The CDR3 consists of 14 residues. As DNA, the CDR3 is TGTGCCAGCAGCCAAGATTACCCCACCGGGGAGCTGTTTTTT. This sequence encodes CASSQDYPTGELFF. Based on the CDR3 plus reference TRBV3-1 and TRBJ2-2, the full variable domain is DTAVSQTPKYLVTQMGNDKSIKCEQNLGHDTMYWYKQDSKKFLKIMFSYNNKELIINETVPNRFSPKSPDKAHLNLHINSLELGDSAVYFCASSQDYPTGELFFGEGSRLTVL.

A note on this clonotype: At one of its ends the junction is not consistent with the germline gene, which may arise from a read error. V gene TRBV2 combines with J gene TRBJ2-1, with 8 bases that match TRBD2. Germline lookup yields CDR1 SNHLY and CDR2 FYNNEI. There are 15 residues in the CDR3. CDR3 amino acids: CASGESGSSYNEQFF. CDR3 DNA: TGTGCCAGCGGTGAAAGCGGGAGCTCCTACAATGAGCAGTTCTTC. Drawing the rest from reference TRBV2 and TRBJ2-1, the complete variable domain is EPEVTQTPSHQVTQMGQEVILRCVPISNHLYFYWYRQILGQKVEFLVSFYNNEISEKSEIFDDQFSVERPDGSNFTLKIRSTKLEDSAMYFCASGESGSSYNEQFFGPGTRLTVL.

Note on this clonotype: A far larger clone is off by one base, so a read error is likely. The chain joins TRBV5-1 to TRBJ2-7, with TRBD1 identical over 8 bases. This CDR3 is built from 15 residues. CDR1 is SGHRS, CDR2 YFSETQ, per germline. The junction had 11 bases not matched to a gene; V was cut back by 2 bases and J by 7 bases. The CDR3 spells CASSLMTGVKNEQYF. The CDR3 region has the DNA TGCGCCAGCAGCTTAATGACAGGGGTTAAGAATGAGCAGTACTTC.

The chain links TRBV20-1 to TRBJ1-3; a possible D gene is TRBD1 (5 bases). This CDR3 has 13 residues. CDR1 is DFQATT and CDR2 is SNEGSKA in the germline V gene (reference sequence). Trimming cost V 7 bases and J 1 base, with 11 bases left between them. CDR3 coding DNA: TGCAGTGGTCTGACAGTGTCTGGAAACACCATATATTTT. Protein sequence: CSGLTVSGNTIYF.

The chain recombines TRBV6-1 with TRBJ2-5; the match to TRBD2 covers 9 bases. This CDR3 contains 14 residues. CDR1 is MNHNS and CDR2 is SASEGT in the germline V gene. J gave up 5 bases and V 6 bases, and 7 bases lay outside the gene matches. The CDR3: CASSLAGFGETQYF. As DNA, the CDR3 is TGTGCCAGCAGCCTAGCGGGGTTCGGCGAGACCCAGTACTTC.

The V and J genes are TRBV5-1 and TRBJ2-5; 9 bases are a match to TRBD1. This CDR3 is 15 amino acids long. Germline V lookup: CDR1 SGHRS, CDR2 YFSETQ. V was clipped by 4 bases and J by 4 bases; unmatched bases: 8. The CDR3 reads CASSLVRTGVETQYF. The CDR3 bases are TGCGCCAGCAGCCTTGTTCGGACAGGGGTAGAGACCCAGTACTTC.

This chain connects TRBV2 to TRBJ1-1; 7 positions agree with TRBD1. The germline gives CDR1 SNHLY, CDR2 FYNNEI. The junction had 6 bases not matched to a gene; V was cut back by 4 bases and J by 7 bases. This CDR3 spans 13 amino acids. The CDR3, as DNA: TGTGCCAGCAGTGCGGACACAGGGGTTGAAGCTTTCTTT. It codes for CASSADTGVEAFF. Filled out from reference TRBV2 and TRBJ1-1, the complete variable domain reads EPEVTQTPSHQVTQMGQEVILRCVPISNHLYFYWYRQILGQKVEFLVSFYNNEISEKSEIFDDQFSVERPDGSNFTLKIRSTKLEDSAMYFCASSADTGVEAFFGQGTRLTVV.

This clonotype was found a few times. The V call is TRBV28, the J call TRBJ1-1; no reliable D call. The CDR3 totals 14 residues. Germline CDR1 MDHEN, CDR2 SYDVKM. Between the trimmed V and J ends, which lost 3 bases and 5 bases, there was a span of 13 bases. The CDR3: CASSFQSWETEAFF. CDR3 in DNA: TGTGCCAGCAGTTTTCAATCATGGGAAACTGAAGCTTTCTTT.

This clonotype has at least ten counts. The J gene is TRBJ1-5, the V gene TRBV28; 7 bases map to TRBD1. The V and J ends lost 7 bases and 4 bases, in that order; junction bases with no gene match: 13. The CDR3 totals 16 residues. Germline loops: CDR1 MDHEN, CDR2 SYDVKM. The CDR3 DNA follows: TGTGCCAGCAACCCCGGGGCAGGGGGTTATAATCAGCCCCAGCATTTT. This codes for CASNPGAGGYNQPQHF.

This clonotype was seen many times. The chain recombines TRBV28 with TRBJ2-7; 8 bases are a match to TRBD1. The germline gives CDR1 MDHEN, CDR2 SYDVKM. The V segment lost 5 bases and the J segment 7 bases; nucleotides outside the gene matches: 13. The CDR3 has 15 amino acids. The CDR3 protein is CASSNSGTGLREQYF. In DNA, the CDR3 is TGTGCCAGCAGTAACTCCGGGACAGGCCTCCGGGAGCAGTACTTC.

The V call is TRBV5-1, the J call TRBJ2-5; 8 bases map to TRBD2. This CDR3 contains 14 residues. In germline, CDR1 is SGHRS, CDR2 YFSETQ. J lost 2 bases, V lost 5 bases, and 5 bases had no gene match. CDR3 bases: TGCGCCAGCAGGGGCGGGAGGACTCAAGAGACCCAGTACTTC. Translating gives CASRGGRTQETQYF.

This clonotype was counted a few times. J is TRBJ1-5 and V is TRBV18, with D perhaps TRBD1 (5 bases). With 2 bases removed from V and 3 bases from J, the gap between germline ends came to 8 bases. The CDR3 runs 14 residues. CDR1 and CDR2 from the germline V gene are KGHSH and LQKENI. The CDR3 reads CASSPGANNQPQHF. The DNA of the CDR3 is TGTGCCAGCTCACCAGGGGCGAACAATCAGCCCCAGCATTTT.

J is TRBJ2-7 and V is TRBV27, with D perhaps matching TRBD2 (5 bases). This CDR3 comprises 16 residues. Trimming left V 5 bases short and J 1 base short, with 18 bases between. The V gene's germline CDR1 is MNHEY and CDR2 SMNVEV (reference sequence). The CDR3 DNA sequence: TGTGCCAGCAGTGCGCGACGGAGCGAGCGGTCCTACGAGCAGTACTTC. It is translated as CASSARRSERSYEQYF.

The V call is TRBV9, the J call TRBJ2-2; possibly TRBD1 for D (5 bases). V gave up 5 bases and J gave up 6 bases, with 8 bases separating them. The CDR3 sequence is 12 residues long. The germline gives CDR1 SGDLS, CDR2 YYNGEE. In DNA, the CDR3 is TGTGCCAGCAGGCAGGGATCCGGGGAGCTGTTTTTT. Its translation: CASRQGSGELFF.

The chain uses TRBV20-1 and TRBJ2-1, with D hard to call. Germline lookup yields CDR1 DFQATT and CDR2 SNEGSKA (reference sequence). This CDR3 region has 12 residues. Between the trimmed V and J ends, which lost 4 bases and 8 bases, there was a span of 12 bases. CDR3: CSANYLIDEQFF. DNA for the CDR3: TGCAGTGCTAATTATCTAATCGATGAGCAGTTCTTC.